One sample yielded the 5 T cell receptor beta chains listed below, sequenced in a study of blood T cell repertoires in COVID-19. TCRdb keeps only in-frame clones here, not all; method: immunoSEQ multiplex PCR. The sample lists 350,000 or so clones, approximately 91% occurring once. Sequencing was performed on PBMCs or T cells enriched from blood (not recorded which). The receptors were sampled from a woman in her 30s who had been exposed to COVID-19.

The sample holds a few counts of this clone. The CDR3 here is CATSDPYRAGAYEQYF. CDR3 sequence (DNA): TGTGCCACCAGTGATCCGTACAGGGCCGGGGCCTACGAGCAGTACTTC. The chain recombines TRBV24-1 with TRBJ2-7, with D possibly TRBD1 on 6 matching bases. This CDR3 region has 16 residues. Trimming pared 3 bases from V and 2 bases from J, leaving 16 bases between. Germline-derived CDR1 and CDR2 are KGHDR and SFDVKD.

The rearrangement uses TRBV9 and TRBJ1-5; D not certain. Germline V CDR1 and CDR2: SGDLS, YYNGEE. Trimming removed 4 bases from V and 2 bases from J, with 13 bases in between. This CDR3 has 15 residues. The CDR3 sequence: CASSPTDGGNQPQHF. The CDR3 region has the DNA TGTGCCAGCAGCCCTACGGATGGAGGCAATCAGCCCCAGCATTTT.

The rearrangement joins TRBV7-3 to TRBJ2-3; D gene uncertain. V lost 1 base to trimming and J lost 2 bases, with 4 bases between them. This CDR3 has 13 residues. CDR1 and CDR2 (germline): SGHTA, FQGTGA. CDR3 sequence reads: CASSLIITDTQYF. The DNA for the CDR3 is TGTGCCAGCAGCTTAATTATCACAGATACGCAGTATTTT.

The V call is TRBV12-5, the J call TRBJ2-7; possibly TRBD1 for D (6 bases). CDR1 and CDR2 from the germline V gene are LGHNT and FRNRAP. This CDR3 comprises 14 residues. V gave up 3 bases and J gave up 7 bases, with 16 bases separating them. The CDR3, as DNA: TGTGCTAGTGGTTTCGGGCAGGGGTTCGGGGAGCAGTACTTC. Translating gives CASGFGQGFGEQYF.

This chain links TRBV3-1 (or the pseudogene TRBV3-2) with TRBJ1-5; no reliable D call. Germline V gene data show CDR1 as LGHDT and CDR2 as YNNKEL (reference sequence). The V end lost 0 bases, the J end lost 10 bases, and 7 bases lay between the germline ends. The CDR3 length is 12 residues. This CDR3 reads CASSQERGPQHF. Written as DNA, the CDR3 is TGTGCCAGCAGCCAAGAGCGGGGACCCCAGCATTTT.